This T cell receptor beta chain stems from a study of control samples from healthy donors and cancer patients. This clone has just one count. TCRdb's table, derived via immunoSEQ multiplex PCR, lists solely in-frame clones and lacks some. The repertoire holds about 36,000 clones, with approximately 93% as singletons. The source of this sequence is a man aged 35-49 years with colorectal cancer. The specimen was PBMCs.

Here the CDR3 reads CASRFRQIGGSNTEAFF. The DNA of the CDR3 is TGTGCCAGCAGATTTAGACAGATCGGGGGATCTAACACTGAAGCTTTCTTT. The gene calls are TRBV6-4 and TRBJ1-1; a possible D gene is TRBD1 (5 bases). Trimming left V 6 bases short and J 2 bases short, with 22 bases between. Germline V CDR1 and CDR2: MRHNA, SNTAGT. There are 17 residues in the CDR3.